This T cell receptor beta chain was profiled in a study of T cells in Graves' hyperthyroidism and ophthalmopathy. RNA transcripts served as the template for amplifying TCR beta CDR3 regions. The HTBI primer set was used in a first-round RT-PCR of the TCR CDR3. TCRdb reprocessed the multiplex PCR reads via MiXCR and lists one record per CDR3 protein. The table lists approximately 530,000 distinct CDR3 sequences, less than 20% of them singletons. Study-wide results and limits: A model of 13 V-J pairs discriminated ophthalmopathy from stable hyperthyroidism.

This clonotype was detected many times. Its antigen is undetermined. Sequenced sample: blood. The receptor comes from a man in his forties with Graves' ophthalmopathy.

CDR3 in amino acids: CASRPGQSTGELFF. The CDR3 DNA reads as TGTGCCAGCAGGCCGGGACAAAGCACCGGGGAGCTGTTTTTT. The chain joins TRBV7-3 to TRBJ2-2; a weak D match, TRBD1 (6 bases). V lost 6 bases, J lost 4 bases, and 12 bases lay in between. CDR3 length: 14 amino acids. Germline loops: CDR1 SGHTA, CDR2 FQGTGA.